This T cell receptor beta chain was found in a study of control samples from healthy donors and cancer patients. The method was immunoSEQ multiplex PCR; TCRdb's version includes in-frame clones alone and lacks a portion of them. The profile shows approximately 150,000 clones, 91% of them singletons. Source material: blood. The TCR sequence derives from a man aged 25 to 45 in good health.

CDR3 in DNA: TGTGCCAGTATTGAGGCTGGGGCCAACGTCCTGACTTTC. Translated: CASIEAGANVLTF. The rearrangement uses TRBV19 and TRBJ2-6; D not resolved. V dropped 7 bases and J dropped 2 bases, with 6 bases sitting between them. CDR3 length equals 13 residues. The germline gives CDR1 LNHDA, CDR2 SQIVND (reference sequence).